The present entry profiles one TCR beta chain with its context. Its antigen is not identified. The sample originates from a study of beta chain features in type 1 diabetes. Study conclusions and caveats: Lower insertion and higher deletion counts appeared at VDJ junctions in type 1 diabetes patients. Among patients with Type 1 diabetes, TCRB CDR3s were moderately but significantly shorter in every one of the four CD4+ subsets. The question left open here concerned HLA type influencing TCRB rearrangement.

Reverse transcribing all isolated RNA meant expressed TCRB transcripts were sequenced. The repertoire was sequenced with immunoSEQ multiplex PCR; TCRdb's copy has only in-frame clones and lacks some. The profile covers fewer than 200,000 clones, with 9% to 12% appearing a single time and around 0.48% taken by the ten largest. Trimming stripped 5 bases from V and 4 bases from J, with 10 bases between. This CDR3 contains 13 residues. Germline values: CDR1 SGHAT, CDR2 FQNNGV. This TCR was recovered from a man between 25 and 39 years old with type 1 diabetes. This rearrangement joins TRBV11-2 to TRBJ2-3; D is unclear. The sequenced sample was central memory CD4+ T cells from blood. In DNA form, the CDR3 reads TGTGCCAGCAGCCCTCACATGCCAGATACGCAGTATTTT. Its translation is CASSPHMPDTQYF.